This entry concerns a single T cell receptor (beta chain). Method: immunoSEQ multiplex PCR; TCRdb's copy keeps in-frame clones and lacks some. The data hold more than 200,000 clones, with 80% observed a single time. The CDR3 consists of 14 residues. Per the germline V gene, CDR1 is MNHEY and CDR2 is SVGAGI. V lost 2 bases and J 3 bases, leaving 10 bases between the germline ends. The data originate from a study of blood T cell repertoires in COVID-19. The V and J genes are TRBV6-5 and TRBJ1-1; D is uncertain. The receptor's source is a woman in her forties with acute COVID-19. The sample consisted of PBMCs or T cells enriched from blood (not recorded which). CDR3: CASSYRNGDTEAFF. CDR3 DNA: TGTGCCAGCAGTTACCGGAACGGGGACACTGAAGCTTTCTTT.